These T cell receptor beta chains were read from a single sample in a study of shared clonotypes between healthy human individuals. The method was immunoSEQ multiplex PCR; TCRdb's version includes in-frame clones alone and lacks a portion of them. Of approximately 2,300,000 clones detected, around 93% appear once; the ten largest clones hold 0.37%. What was sequenced was naive CD4+ T cells from PBMCs. The receptors derive from a man aged 18-30 years in good health. Some clones in this sample may be carry-over from other donors' samples. Both conserved end residues are part of each CDR3. The D gene is left open where the match is weak. Clone size is stated in some rows and not others, as once, few, many or a class when expanded.

d_gene: NA; abundance: NA; v_gene: TRBV28; j_gene: TRBJ2-2; CDR3aa: CASRPQVPGELFF; CDR3nt: TGTGCCAGCAGGCCTCAGGTCCCCGGGGAGCTGTTTTTT
d_gene: NA; abundance: NA; v_gene: TRBV7-9; j_gene: TRBJ2-1; CDR3aa: CASSSLAPGQFF; CDR3nt: TGTGCCAGCAGCTCCCTAGCCCCCGGGCAGTTCTTC
d_gene: NA; abundance: NA; v_gene: TRBV7-2; j_gene: TRBJ2-7; CDR3aa: CASSLAAGPAYEQYF; CDR3nt: TGTGCCAGCAGCTTAGCGGCGGGACCGGCCTACGAGCAGTACTTC
d_gene: NA; abundance: NA; v_gene: TRBV9; j_gene: TRBJ2-1; CDR3aa: CASGTQQFF; CDR3nt: TGTGCCAGCGGGACTCAGCAGTTCTTC
d_gene: NA; abundance: NA; v_gene: TRBV5-1; j_gene: TRBJ1-1; CDR3aa: CASSLRGPNTEAFF; CDR3nt: TGCGCCAGCAGCTTACGGGGGCCGAACACTGAAGCTTTCTTT
d_gene: TRBD2; abundance: NA; v_gene: TRBV9; j_gene: TRBJ2-1; CDR3aa: CASSVQGGGYNEQFF; CDR3nt: TGTGCCAGCAGCGTACAGGGCGGGGGTTACAATGAGCAGTTCTTC
d_gene: NA; abundance: NA; v_gene: TRBV11-2; j_gene: TRBJ1-1; CDR3aa: CASSLQIMNTEAFF; CDR3nt: TGTGCCAGCAGCTTACAGATTATGAACACTGAAGCTTTCTTT
d_gene: TRBD1; abundance: NA; v_gene: TRBV5-1; j_gene: TRBJ2-5; CDR3aa: CASSSTGAETQYF; CDR3nt: TGCGCCAGCAGCTCAACAGGGGCGGAGACCCAGTACTTC
d_gene: TRBD1; abundance: NA; v_gene: TRBV30; j_gene: TRBJ1-4; CDR3aa: CAWSVQGTAEKLFF; CDR3nt: TGTGCCTGGAGTGTACAAGGGACAGCCGAAAAACTGTTTTTT
d_gene: NA; abundance: NA; v_gene: TRBV30; j_gene: TRBJ1-5; CDR3aa: CAWSVKVLQPQHF; CDR3nt: TGTGCCTGGAGTGTAAAAGTTTTGCAGCCCCAGCATTTT
d_gene: NA; abundance: NA; v_gene: TRBV28; j_gene: TRBJ1-3; CDR3aa: CASSQAGPSGNTIYF; CDR3nt: TGTGCCAGCAGTCAGGCGGGACCGAGCGGAAACACCATATATTTT
d_gene: NA; abundance: NA; v_gene: TRBV7-9; j_gene: TRBJ2-5; CDR3aa: CASSPTTETQYF; CDR3nt: TGTGCCAGCAGCCCTACTACGGAGACCCAGTACTTC
d_gene: NA; abundance: NA; v_gene: TRBV7-2; j_gene: TRBJ2-5; CDR3aa: CASSPARAMQTQYF; CDR3nt: TGTGCCAGCAGCCCCGCCCGGGCTATGCAGACCCAGTACTTC
d_gene: NA; abundance: NA; v_gene: TRBV18; j_gene: TRBJ2-1; CDR3aa: CASSLTGPYNEQFF; CDR3nt: TGTGCCAGCTCACTTACGGGGCCCTACAATGAGCAGTTCTTC
d_gene: TRBD2; abundance: NA; v_gene: TRBV10-3; j_gene: TRBJ2-2; CDR3aa: CAIRAGTSGRALSTGELFF; CDR3nt: TGTGCCATCAGGGCCGGGACTAGCGGGAGGGCCTTGAGCACCGGGGAGCTGTTTTTT
d_gene: TRBD1; abundance: NA; v_gene: TRBV28; j_gene: TRBJ1-2; CDR3aa: CATDDRAGGYTF; CDR3nt: TGTGCCACTGACGACAGGGCGGGAGGCTACACCTTC
d_gene: TRBD1; abundance: NA; v_gene: TRBV9; j_gene: TRBJ1-1; CDR3aa: CASSVAGGKAFF; CDR3nt: TGTGCCAGCAGCGTAGCAGGGGGCAAAGCTTTCTTT
d_gene: TRBD1; abundance: NA; v_gene: TRBV12-5; j_gene: TRBJ2-1; CDR3aa: CASGLGDSYNEQFF; CDR3nt: TGTGCTAGTGGTTTGGGGGACAGTTACAATGAGCAGTTCTTC
d_gene: NA; abundance: few; v_gene: TRBV5-6; j_gene: TRBJ2-7; CDR3aa: CASSLIPGLIPYEQYF; CDR3nt: TGTGCCAGCAGCTTAATTCCGGGACTTATACCCTACGAGCAGTACTTC
d_gene: TRBD1; abundance: NA; v_gene: TRBV29-1; j_gene: TRBJ2-5; CDR3aa: CSACGDSEETQYF; CDR3nt: TGCAGCGCCTGTGGGGACAGTGAAGAGACCCAGTACTTC
d_gene: TRBD2; abundance: NA; v_gene: TRBV5-1; j_gene: TRBJ2-1; CDR3aa: CASSLIPGASGRVNEQFF; CDR3nt: TGCGCCAGCAGCTTGATACCGGGGGCTAGCGGGAGAGTAAATGAGCAGTTCTTC
d_gene: TRBD1; abundance: NA; v_gene: TRBV19; j_gene: TRBJ2-6; CDR3aa: CAETGAHSGANVLTF; CDR3nt: TGTGCCGAGACAGGGGCGCACTCTGGGGCCAACGTCCTGACTTTC
d_gene: NA; abundance: NA; v_gene: TRBV7-2; j_gene: TRBJ2-2; CDR3aa: CASRQITGELFF; CDR3nt: TGTGCCAGCAGGCAGATCACCGGGGAGCTGTTTTTT
d_gene: TRBD1; abundance: NA; v_gene: TRBV23-1; j_gene: TRBJ1-5; CDR3aa: CASSQSLDREGQKNQPQHF; CDR3nt: TGCGCCAGCAGTCAATCGTTGGACAGGGAAGGCCAGAAGAATCAGCCCCAGCATTTT
d_gene: NA; abundance: NA; v_gene: TRBV27; j_gene: TRBJ1-2; CDR3aa: CASSLGPGVVGYTF; CDR3nt: TGTGCCAGCAGTTTAGGGCCAGGGGTAGTAGGCTACACCTTC
d_gene: TRBD1; abundance: NA; v_gene: TRBV5-6; j_gene: TRBJ1-2; CDR3aa: CASSRDRVYGYTF; CDR3nt: TGTGCCAGCAGTCGTGACAGGGTCTATGGCTACACCTTC
d_gene: TRBD1; abundance: NA; v_gene: TRBV5-1; j_gene: TRBJ1-1; CDR3aa: CASSFLPGQGNTEAFF; CDR3nt: TGCGCCAGCAGCTTTCTTCCGGGACAGGGGAACACTGAAGCTTTCTTT
d_gene: NA; abundance: NA; v_gene: TRBV19; j_gene: TRBJ2-3; CDR3aa: CATADGRGVADTQYF; CDR3nt: TGTGCCACCGCGGACGGCAGGGGTGTAGCAGATACGCAGTATTTT
d_gene: NA; abundance: once; v_gene: TRBV6-4; j_gene: TRBJ2-7; CDR3aa: CASSDSPGRSYEQYF; CDR3nt: TGTGCCAGCAGTGACTCCCCGGGACGTTCCTACGAGCAGTACTTC
d_gene: TRBD1; abundance: once; v_gene: TRBV6-1; j_gene: TRBJ1-2; CDR3aa: CASSQQDRNYGYTF; CDR3nt: TGTGCCAGCAGCCAACAGGACAGGAACTATGGCTACACCTTC
d_gene: TRBD2; abundance: NA; v_gene: TRBV4-3; j_gene: TRBJ2-4; CDR3aa: CASSQGTAGGYDIQYF; CDR3nt: TGCGCCAGCAGCCAGGGGACCGCGGGAGGGTATGACATTCAGTACTTC
d_gene: TRBD1; abundance: NA; v_gene: TRBV6-1; j_gene: TRBJ1-3; CDR3aa: CASSEGQFSGNTIYF; CDR3nt: TGTGCCAGCAGTGAGGGACAGTTCTCTGGAAACACCATATATTTT
d_gene: TRBD2; abundance: NA; v_gene: TRBV7-2; j_gene: TRBJ2-2; CDR3aa: CASSLGGSRTGELFF; CDR3nt: TGTGCCAGCAGCTTGGGGGGGAGCAGGACCGGGGAGCTGTTTTTT
d_gene: NA; abundance: NA; v_gene: TRBV5-6; j_gene: TRBJ1-3; CDR3aa: CASSSTSWRTSGNTIYF; CDR3nt: TGTGCCAGCAGCTCTACGTCTTGGCGAACCTCTGGAAACACCATATATTTT
d_gene: NA; abundance: NA; v_gene: TRBV2; j_gene: TRBJ2-5; CDR3aa: CASSLAGIGETQYF; CDR3nt: TGTGCCAGCAGTTTGGCAGGGATTGGAGAGACCCAGTACTTC
d_gene: TRBD1; abundance: NA; v_gene: TRBV28; j_gene: TRBJ1-2; CDR3aa: CASSLAGGGNYGYTF; CDR3nt: TGTGCCAGCAGTTTAGCAGGGGGAGGAAACTATGGCTACACCTTC
d_gene: TRBD2; abundance: NA; v_gene: TRBV9; j_gene: TRBJ2-2; CDR3aa: CASSQRGSGEPGELFF; CDR3nt: TGTGCCAGCAGCCAACGAGGTAGCGGGGAACCCGGGGAGCTGTTTTTT
d_gene: TRBD2; abundance: NA; v_gene: TRBV5-4; j_gene: TRBJ2-1; CDR3aa: CASRSGLAGVQSSYNEQFF; CDR3nt: TGTGCCAGCAGATCCGGACTAGCGGGAGTTCAAAGCTCCTACAATGAGCAGTTCTTC
d_gene: TRBD1; abundance: NA; v_gene: TRBV6-5; j_gene: TRBJ2-7; CDR3aa: CASSYRDRGYYEQYF; CDR3nt: TGTGCCAGCAGTTACCGGGACAGGGGTTACTACGAGCAGTACTTC
d_gene: NA; abundance: NA; v_gene: TRBV7-2; j_gene: TRBJ2-1; CDR3aa: CASSPALEQFF; CDR3nt: TGTGCCAGCAGCCCTGCCCTGGAGCAGTTCTTC
d_gene: NA; abundance: NA; v_gene: TRBV28; j_gene: TRBJ1-3; CDR3aa: CASNNGGAAGNTIYF; CDR3nt: TGTGCCAGCAACAATGGGGGGGCTGCTGGAAACACCATATATTTT
d_gene: TRBD2; abundance: once; v_gene: TRBV6-1; j_gene: TRBJ2-1; CDR3aa: CASSEASGSGREEFF; CDR3nt: TGTGCCAGCAGTGAAGCTAGCGGGAGCGGGAGAGAGGAGTTCTTC
d_gene: NA; abundance: NA; v_gene: TRBV6-1; j_gene: TRBJ1-5; CDR3aa: CATSTELSNQPQHF; CDR3nt: TGTGCCACCTCGACAGAGCTTAGCAATCAGCCCCAGCATTTT
d_gene: TRBD2; abundance: NA; v_gene: TRBV28; j_gene: TRBJ2-7; CDR3aa: CASSLGGGIYEQYF; CDR3nt: TGTGCCAGCAGTTTGGGCGGGGGGATCTACGAGCAGTACTTC
d_gene: NA; abundance: NA; v_gene: TRBV2; j_gene: TRBJ2-1; CDR3aa: CASMRDFSSYNEQFF; CDR3nt: TGTGCCAGCATGCGGGACTTCAGCTCCTACAATGAGCAGTTCTTC
d_gene: NA; abundance: NA; v_gene: TRBV5-4; j_gene: TRBJ2-3; CDR3aa: CASSLGPAPDTQYF; CDR3nt: TGTGCCAGCAGCTTGGGTCCAGCTCCAGATACGCAGTATTTT
d_gene: NA; abundance: NA; v_gene: TRBV2; j_gene: TRBJ2-7; CDR3aa: CASSLSNKAGQYF; CDR3nt: TGTGCCAGCAGTCTATCGAATAAAGCGGGGCAGTACTTC
d_gene: NA; abundance: NA; v_gene: TRBV7-8; j_gene: TRBJ1-5; CDR3aa: CASSFHSNQPQHF; CDR3nt: TGTGCCAGCAGCTTCCATAGCAATCAGCCCCAGCATTTT